This T cell receptor beta chain was captured in a study of T-cell memory formation after mild COVID-19. For the study at large: The TCR clusters were mostly specific to one donor. Study findings and constraints: Clones contracting day 15 to 85 were balanced CD4/CD8; later expanders leaned CD4+.

Constant-segment primers served in 5'RACE that generated TCR alpha and TCR beta cDNA libraries bearing sample barcodes and UMIs. TCRdb used MiXCR to reprocess the 5' RACE reads, holding one entry per CDR3 protein. The data contain approximately 300,000 distinct CDR3 sequences, 15% to 20% of them singletons. A note on this clonotype: Its target is unknown.

Trimming took 1 base from V and 5 from J, leaving 15 bases between them. Germline V CDR1 and CDR2: MNHEY, SMNVEV (reference sequence). The CDR3 sequence is 15 residues long. Sequencing input: PBMCs or a T cell subset sorted from them (not recorded which). V and J are TRBV27 and TRBJ2-7; weak D call: TRBD2 (6 bases). This clonotype originated in a man aged 18 to 30 who had mild COVID-19 (a few samples of this study predate the infection). Cell type and time point are not known. CDR3 in amino acids: CASSLLAGRADEQYF. The CDR3 nucleotides read TGTGCCAGCAGTTTATTGGCGGGACGAGCCGACGAGCAGTACTTC.